Listed here is a single T cell receptor (beta chain). The antigen is not known. The source of the sample is a study of a mutant IDH1 vaccine in newly diagnosed glioma. Study summary: Vaccinations were initiated 4-6 weeks following radiotherapy alone, or were given together with temozolomide cycles. Before enrollment, the patients had been treated with radiotherapy alone, temozolomide alone, or both together. Most of them had received both.

The V gene end was trimmed by 3 bases and the J gene end by 3 bases; junction bases not matched to a gene: 8. CDR1 is MDHEN and CDR2 is SYDVKM in the germline V gene. The CDR3 runs 15 residues. The time point is: week 11, during vaccination. Topical imiquimod accompanied each vaccine dose, which consisted of 300 ug of mutant IDH1 20-mer peptide. Tumors from donors were new WHO grade 3 or 4 IDH1-mutant astrocytomas with ATRX loss. The protocol was immunoSEQ multiplex PCR, while the TCRdb copy is restricted to in-frame clones and leaves out a portion. This sample yields over 95,000 clones, of which about 90% are seen a single time; under 0.8% belongs to the top ten.

The chain combines TRBV28 with TRBJ2-7; 7 positions agree with TRBD2. This sequence originates from a woman between 45 and 60 years old with glioma. Sample: PBMCs, taken from a glioma patient whose treatment included an IDH1 peptide vaccine. CDR3 nucleotide sequence: TGTGCCAGCAGTTTTCGTGCGGGAGCGGGCTACGAGCAGTACTTC. Amino acids: CASSFRAGAGYEQYF.